Detailed here is one TCR beta chain. The V and J ends lost 5 bases and 4 bases respectively, with 9 bases between them. Germline CDR1 and CDR2: ENHRY and SYGVKD. CDR3 length: 13 residues. This specimen belongs to a study of blood T cell repertoires in COVID-19. Study at large: The study drew acute and convalescent COVID-19 samples from the United States, Italy and Spain. T cells, B-cell-depleted T cells, or PBMCs provided the cDNA or gDNA that served as material.

Original data processing: Counts of nucleated cells, estimated from reference gene primer amplification, were obtained. The data were produced by immunoSEQ multiplex PCR, yet TCRdb's version contains in-frame clones alone and is incomplete. V and J calls plus clone size are reproduced from that table; the DNA served to infer D and trimming. Of 200,000 to 300,000 clones listed, more than 85% were seen once; the top ten hold roughly 2.7%. Material for sequencing was peripheral blood. This sequence originates from a young adult with COVID-19, enrolled during active disease. This chain joins TRBV10-3 and TRBJ2-1; maybe TRBD1 (6 bases). The CDR3, as DNA: TGTGCCATCAGTTTCGGACAGTACAATGAGCAGTTCTTC. This translates into CAISFGQYNEQFF.